The T cell receptor (beta chain) described here comes from a study of PD-1 blockade in classical Hodgkin lymphoma. The data were produced by immunoSEQ multiplex PCR, yet TCRdb's version contains in-frame clones alone and is incomplete. The table shows about 90,000 clones, with 90% occurring only once. The sample's time point: cycle 4 day 1 (C4D1), after less than 7 weeks of nivolumab. Each of the patients experienced relapse following autologous stem cell transplantation, and their brentuximab vedotin exposure differed. Germline V gives CDR1 SGHTA, CDR2 FQGTGA. The ends were cut back, 5 bases at V and 4 bases at J, with 7 bases in the middle. The CDR3 contains 12 residues. Study results and caveats: Diversity similar to that of newly diagnosed patients was seen at baseline in complete responders.

Concerning this clone: The target antigen is unknown.

The receptor's source is a human donor with classical Hodgkin lymphoma. Sequenced material: peripheral blood mononuclear cells (PBMCs), taken before the fourth cycle of nivolumab. The chain joins TRBV7-3 to TRBJ2-3; D gene ambiguous. CDR3 amino acids: CASSNVADTQYF. The DNA for the CDR3 is TGTGCCAGCAGCAATGTCGCAGATACGCAGTATTTT.